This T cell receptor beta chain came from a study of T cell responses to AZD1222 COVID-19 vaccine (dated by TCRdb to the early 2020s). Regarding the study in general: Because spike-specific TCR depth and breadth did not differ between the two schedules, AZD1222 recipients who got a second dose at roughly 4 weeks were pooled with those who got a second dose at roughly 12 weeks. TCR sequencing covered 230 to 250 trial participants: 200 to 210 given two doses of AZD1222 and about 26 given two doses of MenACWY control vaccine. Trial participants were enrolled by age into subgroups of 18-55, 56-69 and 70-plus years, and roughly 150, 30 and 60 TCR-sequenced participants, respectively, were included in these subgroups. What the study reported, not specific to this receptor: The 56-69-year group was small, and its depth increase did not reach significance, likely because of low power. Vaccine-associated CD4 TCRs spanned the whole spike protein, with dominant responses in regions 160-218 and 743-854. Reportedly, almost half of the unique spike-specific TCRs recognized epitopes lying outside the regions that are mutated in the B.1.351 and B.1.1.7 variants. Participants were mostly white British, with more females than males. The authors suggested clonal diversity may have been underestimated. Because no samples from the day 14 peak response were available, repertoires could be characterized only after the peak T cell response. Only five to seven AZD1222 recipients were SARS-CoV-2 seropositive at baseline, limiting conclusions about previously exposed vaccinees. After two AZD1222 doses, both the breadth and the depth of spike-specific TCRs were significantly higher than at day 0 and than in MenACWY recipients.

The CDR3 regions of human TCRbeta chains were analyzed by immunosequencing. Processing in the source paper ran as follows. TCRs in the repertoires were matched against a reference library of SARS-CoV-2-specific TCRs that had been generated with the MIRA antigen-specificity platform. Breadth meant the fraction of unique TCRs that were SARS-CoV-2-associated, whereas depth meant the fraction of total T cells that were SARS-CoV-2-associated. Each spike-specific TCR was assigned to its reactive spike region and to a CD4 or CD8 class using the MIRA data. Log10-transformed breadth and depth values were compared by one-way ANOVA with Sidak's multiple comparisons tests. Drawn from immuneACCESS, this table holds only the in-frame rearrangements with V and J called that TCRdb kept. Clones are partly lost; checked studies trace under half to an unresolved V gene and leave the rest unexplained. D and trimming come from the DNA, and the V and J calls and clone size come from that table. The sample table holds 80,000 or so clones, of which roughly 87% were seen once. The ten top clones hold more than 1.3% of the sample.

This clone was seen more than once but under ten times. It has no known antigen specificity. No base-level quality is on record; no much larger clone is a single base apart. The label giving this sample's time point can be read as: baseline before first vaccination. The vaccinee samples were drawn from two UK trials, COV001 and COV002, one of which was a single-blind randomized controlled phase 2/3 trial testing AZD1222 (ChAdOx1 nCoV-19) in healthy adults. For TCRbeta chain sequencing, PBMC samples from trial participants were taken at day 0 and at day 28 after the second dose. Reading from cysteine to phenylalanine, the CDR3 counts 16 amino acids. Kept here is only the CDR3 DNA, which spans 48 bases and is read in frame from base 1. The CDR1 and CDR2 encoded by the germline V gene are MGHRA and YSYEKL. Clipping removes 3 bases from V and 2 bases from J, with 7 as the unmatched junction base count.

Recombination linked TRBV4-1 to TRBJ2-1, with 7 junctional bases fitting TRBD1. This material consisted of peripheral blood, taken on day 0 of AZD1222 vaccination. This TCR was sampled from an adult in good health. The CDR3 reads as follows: CASSQGRDRTYNEQFF. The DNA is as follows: TGCGCCAGCAGCCAGGGCCGGGACAGAACCTACAATGAGCAGTTCTTC.